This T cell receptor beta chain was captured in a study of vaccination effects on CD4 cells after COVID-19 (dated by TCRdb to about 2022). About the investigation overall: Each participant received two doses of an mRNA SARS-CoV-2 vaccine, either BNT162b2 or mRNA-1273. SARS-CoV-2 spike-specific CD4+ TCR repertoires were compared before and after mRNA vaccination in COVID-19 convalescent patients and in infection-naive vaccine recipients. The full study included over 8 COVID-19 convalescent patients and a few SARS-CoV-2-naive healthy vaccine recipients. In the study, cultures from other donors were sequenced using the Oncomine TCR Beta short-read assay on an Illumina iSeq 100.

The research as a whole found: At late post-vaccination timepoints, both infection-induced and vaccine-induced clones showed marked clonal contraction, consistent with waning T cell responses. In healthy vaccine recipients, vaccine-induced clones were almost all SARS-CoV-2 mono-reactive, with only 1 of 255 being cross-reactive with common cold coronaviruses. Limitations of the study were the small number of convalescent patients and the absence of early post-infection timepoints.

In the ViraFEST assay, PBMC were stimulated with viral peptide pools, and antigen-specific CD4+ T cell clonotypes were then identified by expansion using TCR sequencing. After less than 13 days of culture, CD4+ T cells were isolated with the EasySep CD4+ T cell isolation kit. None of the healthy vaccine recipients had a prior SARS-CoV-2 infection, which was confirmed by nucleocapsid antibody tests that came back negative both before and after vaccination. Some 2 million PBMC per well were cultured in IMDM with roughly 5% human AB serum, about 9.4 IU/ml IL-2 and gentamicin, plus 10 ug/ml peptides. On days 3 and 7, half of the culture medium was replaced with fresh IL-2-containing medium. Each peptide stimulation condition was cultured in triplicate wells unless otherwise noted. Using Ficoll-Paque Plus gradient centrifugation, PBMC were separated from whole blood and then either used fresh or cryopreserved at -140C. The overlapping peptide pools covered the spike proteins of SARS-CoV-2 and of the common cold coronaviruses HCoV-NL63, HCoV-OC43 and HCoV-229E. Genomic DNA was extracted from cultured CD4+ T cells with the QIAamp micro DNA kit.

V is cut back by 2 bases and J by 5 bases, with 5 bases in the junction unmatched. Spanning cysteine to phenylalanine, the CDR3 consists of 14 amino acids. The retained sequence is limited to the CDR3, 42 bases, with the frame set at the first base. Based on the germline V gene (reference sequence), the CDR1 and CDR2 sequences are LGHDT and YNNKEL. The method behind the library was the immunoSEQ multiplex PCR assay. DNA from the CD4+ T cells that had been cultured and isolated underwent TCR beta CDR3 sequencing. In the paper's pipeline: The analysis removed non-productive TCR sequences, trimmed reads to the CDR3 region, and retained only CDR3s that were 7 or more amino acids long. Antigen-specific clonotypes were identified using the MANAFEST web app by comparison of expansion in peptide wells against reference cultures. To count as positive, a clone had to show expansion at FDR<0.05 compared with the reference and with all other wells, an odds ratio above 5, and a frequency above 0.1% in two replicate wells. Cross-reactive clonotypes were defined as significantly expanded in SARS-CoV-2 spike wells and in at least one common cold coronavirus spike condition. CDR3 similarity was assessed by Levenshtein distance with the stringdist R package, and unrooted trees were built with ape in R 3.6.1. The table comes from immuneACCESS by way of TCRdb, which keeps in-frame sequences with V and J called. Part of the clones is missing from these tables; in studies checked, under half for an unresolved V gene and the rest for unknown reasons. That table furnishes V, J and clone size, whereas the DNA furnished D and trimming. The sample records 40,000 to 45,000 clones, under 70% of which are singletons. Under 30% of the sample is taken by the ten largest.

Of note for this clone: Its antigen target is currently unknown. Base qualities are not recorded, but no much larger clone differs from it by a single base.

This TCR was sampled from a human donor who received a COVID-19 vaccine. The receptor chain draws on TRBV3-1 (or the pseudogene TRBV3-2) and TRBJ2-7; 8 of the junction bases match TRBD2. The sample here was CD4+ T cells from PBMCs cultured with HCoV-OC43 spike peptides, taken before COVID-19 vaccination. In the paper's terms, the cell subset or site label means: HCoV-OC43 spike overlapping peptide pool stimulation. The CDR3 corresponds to CASSQRAGVHEQYF. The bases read TGTGCCAGCAGCCAAAGAGCGGGAGTCCACGAGCAGTACTTC.